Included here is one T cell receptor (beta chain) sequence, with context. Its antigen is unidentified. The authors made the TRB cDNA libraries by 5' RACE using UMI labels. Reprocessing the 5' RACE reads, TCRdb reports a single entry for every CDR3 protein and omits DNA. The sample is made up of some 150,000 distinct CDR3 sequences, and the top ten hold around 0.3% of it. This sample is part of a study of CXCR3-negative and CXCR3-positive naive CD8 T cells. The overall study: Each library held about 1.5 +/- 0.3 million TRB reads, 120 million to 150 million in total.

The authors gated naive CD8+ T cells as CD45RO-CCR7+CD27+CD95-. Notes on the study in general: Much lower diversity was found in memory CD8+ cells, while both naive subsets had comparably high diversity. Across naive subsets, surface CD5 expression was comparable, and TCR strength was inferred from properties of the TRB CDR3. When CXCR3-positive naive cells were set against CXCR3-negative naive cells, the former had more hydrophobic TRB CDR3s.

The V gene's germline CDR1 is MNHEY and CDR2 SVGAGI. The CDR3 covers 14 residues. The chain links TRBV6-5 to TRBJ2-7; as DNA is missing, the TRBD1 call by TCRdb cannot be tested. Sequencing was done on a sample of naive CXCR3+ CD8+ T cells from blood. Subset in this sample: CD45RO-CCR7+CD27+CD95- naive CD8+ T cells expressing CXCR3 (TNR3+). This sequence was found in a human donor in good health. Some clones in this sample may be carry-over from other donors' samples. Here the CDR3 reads CASKQAGLHYEQYF.